What follows describes a single T cell receptor (beta chain). The sample originates from a study of CD8 T cells in Susac syndrome. The V gene end was trimmed by 2 bases and the J gene end by 6 bases; junction bases not matched to a gene: 7. Germline V CDR1 and CDR2: MGHRA, YSYEKL. The CDR3 extends over 14 amino acids. Random hexamers were used to reverse transcribe roughly 0.5 to 1 ug of RNA. Amplification of TCR beta CDR3 across 54 Vbeta and 13 Jbeta was performed with immunoSEQ multiplex PCR. One entry per CDR3 protein results from TCRdb running MiXCR on the immunoSEQ multiplex PCR reads. The data contain approximately 160,000 distinct CDR3 sequences, approximately 93% of them singletons.

This TCR derives from a human donor with multiple sclerosis. Sequenced input: CD4+ T cells from PBMCs. The V gene is TRBV4-1, the J gene TRBJ2-7; 7 positions agree with TRBD1. CDR3 loop: CASSQPRSGGEQYF. The DNA for the CDR3 is TGCGCCAGCAGCCAACCTCGATCAGGGGGCGAGCAGTACTTC.